This entry features one T cell receptor beta chain sequence. Enrollment of patients from Seattle took place during active infection, with longitudinal follow-up. The sample belongs to a study of blood T cell repertoires in COVID-19. Deletions cut 6 bases from V and 5 bases from J, with 6 bases between. The CDR3 spans 11 residues. The protocol was immunoSEQ multiplex PCR, while the TCRdb copy is restricted to in-frame clones and leaves out a portion. Of some 320,000 clones in the sample, 85% to 90% are singletons; the top ten hold around 10%. The sample comprised peripheral blood. V is TRBV12-3 or TRBV12-4 and J is TRBJ2-3, with D possibly TRBD1 on 6 matching bases. This TCR was sampled from a woman in her twenties or thirties with COVID-19, enrolled during active disease. For the CDR3, the DNA is TGTGCCAGCAGGACAGGAGATACGCAGTATTTT. Translating it yields CASRTGDTQYF.